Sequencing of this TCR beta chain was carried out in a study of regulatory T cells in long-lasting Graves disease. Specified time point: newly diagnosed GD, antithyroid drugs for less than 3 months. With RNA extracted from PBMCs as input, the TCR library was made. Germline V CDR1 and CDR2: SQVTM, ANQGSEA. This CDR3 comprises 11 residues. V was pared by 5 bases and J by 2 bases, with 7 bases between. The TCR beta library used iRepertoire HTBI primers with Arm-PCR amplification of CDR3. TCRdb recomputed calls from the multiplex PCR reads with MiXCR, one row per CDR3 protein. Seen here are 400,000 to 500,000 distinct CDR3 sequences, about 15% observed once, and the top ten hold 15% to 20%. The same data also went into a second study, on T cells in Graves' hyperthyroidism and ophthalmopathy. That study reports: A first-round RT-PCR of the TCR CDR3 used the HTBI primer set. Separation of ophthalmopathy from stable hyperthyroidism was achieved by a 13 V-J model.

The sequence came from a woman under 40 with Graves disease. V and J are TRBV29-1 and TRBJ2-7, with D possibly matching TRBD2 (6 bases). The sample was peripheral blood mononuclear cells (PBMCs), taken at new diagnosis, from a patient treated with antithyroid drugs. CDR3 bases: TGCAGCGTTCGCGGGGCCTACGAGCAGTACTTC. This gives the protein CSVRGAYEQYF.